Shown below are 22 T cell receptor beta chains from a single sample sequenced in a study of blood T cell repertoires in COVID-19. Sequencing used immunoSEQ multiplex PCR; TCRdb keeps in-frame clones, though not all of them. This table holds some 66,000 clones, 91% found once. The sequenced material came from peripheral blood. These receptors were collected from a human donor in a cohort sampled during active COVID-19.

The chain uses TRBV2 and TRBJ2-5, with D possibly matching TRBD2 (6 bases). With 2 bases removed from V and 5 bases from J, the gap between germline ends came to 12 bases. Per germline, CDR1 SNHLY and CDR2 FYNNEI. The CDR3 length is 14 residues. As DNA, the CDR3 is TGTGCCAGCAGTGAAATAGCGGAGGGGGAGACCCAGTACTTC. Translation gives CASSEIAEGETQYF.

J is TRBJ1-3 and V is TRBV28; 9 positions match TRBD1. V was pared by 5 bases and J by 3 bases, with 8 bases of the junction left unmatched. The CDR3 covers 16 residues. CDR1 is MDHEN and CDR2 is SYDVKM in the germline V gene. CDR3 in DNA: TGTGCCAGCAGTCCCCCGACAGGGGGAGGTGGAAACACCATATATTTT. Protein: CASSPPTGGGGNTIYF.

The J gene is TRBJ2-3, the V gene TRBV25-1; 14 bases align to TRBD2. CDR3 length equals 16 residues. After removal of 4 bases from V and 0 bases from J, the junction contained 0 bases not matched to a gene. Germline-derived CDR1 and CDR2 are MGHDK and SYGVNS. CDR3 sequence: CASSGTSGGSTDTQYF. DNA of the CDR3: TGTGCCAGCAGTGGGACTAGCGGGGGGAGCACAGATACGCAGTATTTT.

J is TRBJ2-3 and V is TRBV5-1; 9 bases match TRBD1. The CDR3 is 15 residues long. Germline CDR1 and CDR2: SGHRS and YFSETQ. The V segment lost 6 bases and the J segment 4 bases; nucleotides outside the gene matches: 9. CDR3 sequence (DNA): TGCGCCAGCAAGGGACAGGGAAGCCCCGCAGATACGCAGTATTTT. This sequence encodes CASKGQGSPADTQYF.

CDR3 sequence reads: CASSQDASGGYEQYF. CDR3 bases: TGTGCCAGCAGCCAAGACGCGAGCGGGGGGTACGAGCAGTACTTC. V and J are TRBV3-1 (or the pseudogene TRBV3-2) and TRBJ2-7, with 9 bases lining up with TRBD2. Germline V lookup: CDR1 LGHDT, CDR2 YNNKEL (reference sequence). The CDR3 consists of 15 residues. The junction had 4 bases not matched to a gene; V was cut back by 0 bases and J by 4 bases.

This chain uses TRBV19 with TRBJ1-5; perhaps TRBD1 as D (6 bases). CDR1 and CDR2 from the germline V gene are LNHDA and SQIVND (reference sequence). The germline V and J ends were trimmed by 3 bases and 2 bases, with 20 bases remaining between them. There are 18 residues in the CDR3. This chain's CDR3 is CASSIRDKGRGGNQPQHF. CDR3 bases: TGTGCCAGTAGTATCCGGGACAAGGGCCGCGGCGGCAATCAGCCCCAGCATTTT.

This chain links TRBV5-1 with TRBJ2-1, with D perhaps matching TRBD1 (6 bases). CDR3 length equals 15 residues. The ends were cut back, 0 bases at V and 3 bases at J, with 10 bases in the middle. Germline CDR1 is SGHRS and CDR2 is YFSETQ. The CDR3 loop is CASSLGQGYYNEQFF. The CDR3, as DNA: TGCGCCAGCAGCTTGGGTCAGGGGTACTACAATGAGCAGTTCTTC.

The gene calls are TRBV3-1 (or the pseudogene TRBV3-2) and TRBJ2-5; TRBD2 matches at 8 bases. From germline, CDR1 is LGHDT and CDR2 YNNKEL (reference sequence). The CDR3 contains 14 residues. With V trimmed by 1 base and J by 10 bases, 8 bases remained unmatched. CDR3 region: CASSQGTSMNDQYF. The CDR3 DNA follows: TGTGCCAGCAGCCAAGGGACTAGCATGAACGACCAGTACTTC.

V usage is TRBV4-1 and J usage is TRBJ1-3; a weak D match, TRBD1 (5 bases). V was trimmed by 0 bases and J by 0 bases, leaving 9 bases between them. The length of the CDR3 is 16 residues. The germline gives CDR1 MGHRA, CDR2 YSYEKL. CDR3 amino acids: CASSQDWGRSGNTIYF. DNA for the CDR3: TGCGCCAGCAGCCAAGATTGGGGCCGCTCTGGAAACACCATATATTTT.

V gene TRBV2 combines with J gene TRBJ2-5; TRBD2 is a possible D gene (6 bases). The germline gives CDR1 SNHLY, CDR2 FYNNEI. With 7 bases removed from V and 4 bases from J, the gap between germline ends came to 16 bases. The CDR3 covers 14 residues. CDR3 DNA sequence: TGTGCCAGCATCCGCGGGACTCCCCCAGAGACCCAGTACTTC. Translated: CASIRGTPPETQYF.

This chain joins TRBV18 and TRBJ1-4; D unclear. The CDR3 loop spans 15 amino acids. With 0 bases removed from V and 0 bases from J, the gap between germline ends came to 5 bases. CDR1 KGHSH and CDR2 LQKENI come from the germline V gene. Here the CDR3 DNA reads TGTGCCAGCTCACCACCGGGAGCAACTAATGAAAAACTGTTTTTT. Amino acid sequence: CASSPPGATNEKLFF.

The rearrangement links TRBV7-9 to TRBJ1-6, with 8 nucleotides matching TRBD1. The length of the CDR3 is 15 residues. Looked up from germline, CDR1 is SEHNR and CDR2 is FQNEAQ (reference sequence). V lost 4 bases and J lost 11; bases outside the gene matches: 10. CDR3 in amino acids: CASSSARQGSPPLHF. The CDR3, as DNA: TGTGCCAGCAGCTCTGCAAGACAGGGGAGTCCACCCCTCCACTTT.

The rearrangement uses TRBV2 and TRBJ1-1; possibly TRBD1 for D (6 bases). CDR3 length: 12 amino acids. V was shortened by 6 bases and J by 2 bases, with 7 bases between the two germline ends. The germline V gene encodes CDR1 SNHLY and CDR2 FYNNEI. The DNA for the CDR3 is TGTGCCAGCAGAGGGGGAAACACTGAAGCTTTCTTT. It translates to CASRGGNTEAFF. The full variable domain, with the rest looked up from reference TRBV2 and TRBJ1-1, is EPEVTQTPSHQVTQMGQEVILRCVPISNHLYFYWYRQILGQKVEFLVSFYNNEISEKSEIFDDQFSVERPDGSNFTLKIRSTKLEDSAMYFCASRGGNTEAFFGQGTRLTVV.

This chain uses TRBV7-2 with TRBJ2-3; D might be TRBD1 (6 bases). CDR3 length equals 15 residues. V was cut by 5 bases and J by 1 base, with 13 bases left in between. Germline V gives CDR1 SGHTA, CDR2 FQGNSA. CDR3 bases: TGTGCCAGCAGCCCCAGGGGAGTTGGCACAGATACGCAGTATTTT. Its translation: CASSPRGVGTDTQYF.

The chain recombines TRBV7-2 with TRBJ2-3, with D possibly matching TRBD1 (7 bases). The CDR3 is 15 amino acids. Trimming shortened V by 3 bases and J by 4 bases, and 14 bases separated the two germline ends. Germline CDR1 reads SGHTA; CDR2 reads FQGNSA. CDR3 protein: CASSFGGGASDTQYF. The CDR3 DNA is TGTGCCAGCAGCTTTGGAGGGGGCGCGTCAGATACGCAGTATTTT.

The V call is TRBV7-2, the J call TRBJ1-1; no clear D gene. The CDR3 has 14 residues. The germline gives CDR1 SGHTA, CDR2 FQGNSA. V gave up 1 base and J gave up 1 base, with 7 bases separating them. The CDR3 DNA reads TGTGCCAGCAGCTTAGATCGGGGGAACACTGAAGCTTTCTTT. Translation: CASSLDRGNTEAFF.

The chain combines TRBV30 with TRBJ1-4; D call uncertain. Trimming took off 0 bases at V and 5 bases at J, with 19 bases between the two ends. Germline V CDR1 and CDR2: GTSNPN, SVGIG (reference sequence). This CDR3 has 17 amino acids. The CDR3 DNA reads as TGTGCCTGGAGTGTACTAGCCCGACGGCACGCAAATGAAAAACTGTTTTTT. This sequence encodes CAWSVLARRHANEKLFF.

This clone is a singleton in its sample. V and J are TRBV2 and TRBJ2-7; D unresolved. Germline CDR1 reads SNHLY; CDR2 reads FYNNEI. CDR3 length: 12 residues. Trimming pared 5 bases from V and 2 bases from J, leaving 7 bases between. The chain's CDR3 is CASSLRTYEQYF. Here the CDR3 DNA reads TGTGCCAGCAGTCTAAGAACCTACGAGCAGTACTTC.

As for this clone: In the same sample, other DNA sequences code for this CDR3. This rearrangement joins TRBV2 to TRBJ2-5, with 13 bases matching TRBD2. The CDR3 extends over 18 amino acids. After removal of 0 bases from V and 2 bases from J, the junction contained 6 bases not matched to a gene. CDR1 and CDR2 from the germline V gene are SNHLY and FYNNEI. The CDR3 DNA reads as TGTGCCAGCAGTGAAGCGCTCACTAGCGGGAGGGTTCAAGAGACCCAGTACTTC. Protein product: CASSEALTSGRVQETQYF.

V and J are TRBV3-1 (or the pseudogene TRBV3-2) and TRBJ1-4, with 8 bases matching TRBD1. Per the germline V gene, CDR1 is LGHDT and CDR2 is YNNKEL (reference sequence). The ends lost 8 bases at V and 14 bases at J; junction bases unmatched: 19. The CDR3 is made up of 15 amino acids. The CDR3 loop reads CASSVLAGGRMGLFF. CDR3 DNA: TGTGCCAGCTCAGTTCTCGCAGGGGGCCGAATGGGGCTGTTTTTT.

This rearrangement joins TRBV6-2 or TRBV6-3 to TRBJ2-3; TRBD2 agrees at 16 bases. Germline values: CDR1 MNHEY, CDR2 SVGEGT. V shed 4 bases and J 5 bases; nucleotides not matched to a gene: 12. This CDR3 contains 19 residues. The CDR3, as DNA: TGTGCCAGCAGTTCCCGTAGGGGGACTAGCGGGAGGGCGGGAGATACGCAGTATTTT. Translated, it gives CASSSRRGTSGRAGDTQYF.

The CDR3 loop reads CASSLTTGTQYF. The DNA of the CDR3 is TGTGCCAGCAGCTTAACCACAGGAACCCAGTACTTC. This chain uses TRBV7-8 with TRBJ2-5, with a possible D match to TRBD1 (5 bases). The length of the CDR3 is 12 residues. V was pared by 2 bases and J by 8 bases, with 9 bases between. The V gene's germline CDR1 is SGHVS and CDR2 FQNEAQ.